These 31 T cell receptor beta chains share one sample of origin, sequenced in a study of T cells expressing NK-cell markers. TCRdb re-called the 5' RACE reads, yielding one record per CDR3 amino acid sequence without DNA. The sample has about 410,000 distinct CDR3 sequences, and its top ten clones hold about 11%. The sequenced sample consisted of blood T cells: a sorted CD56 or NKG2C T cell subset, CD4+ or CD8+ T cells, or bulk PBMC T cells (not recorded which). Receptors were obtained from a woman between 45 and 65 years old in good health.

This sequence joins TRBV19 and TRBJ2-2; without DNA, the TCRdb call of TRBD1 cannot be checked. Germline V gene sequence: CDR1 LNHDA, CDR2 SQIVND (reference sequence). The CDR3 loop spans 13 amino acids. The CDR3 region is CASSVQGYGELFF.

This chain links TRBV20-1 with TRBJ2-2; TCRdb selects TRBD2, and the lack of DNA leaves this call unchecked. This CDR3 has 14 residues. The germline V gene has CDR1 DFQATT and CDR2 SNEGSKA (reference sequence). The CDR3: CSVRVPSLAGELFF.

The chain uses TRBV11-2 and TRBJ2-4. CDR3 length: 15 residues. Germline loops: CDR1 SGHAT, CDR2 FQNNGV. The CDR3 sequence: CASSRSWLAKNIQYF. Based on the CDR3 plus reference TRBV11-2 and TRBJ2-4, the full variable domain is EAGVAQSPRYKIIEKRQSVAFWCNPISGHATLYWYQQILGQGPKLLIQFQNNGVVDDSQLPKDRFSAERLKGVDSTLKIQPAKLEDSAVYLCASSRSWLAKNIQYFGAGTRLSVL.

The rearrangement links TRBV15 to TRBJ2-7. Germline V gene sequence: CDR1 LNHNV, CDR2 YYDKDF (reference sequence). The CDR3 is 13 residues long. CDR3 region: CATSRDSQSVFYF.

The V and J genes are TRBV3-1 and TRBJ2-1; TCRdb outputs TRBD1, but without DNA this stays unchecked. This CDR3 is built from 13 residues. CDR1 is LGHDT, CDR2 YNNKEL, per germline (reference sequence). This CDR3 is CASSPSLDNEQFF.

This rearrangement joins TRBV4-1 to TRBJ2-7; TCRdb names TRBD1, which stays unverified in the absence of DNA. CDR1 is MGHRA, CDR2 YSYEKL, per germline. The CDR3 extends over 15 amino acids. The CDR3: CASSQPRAKTREQYF.

V usage is TRBV5-1 and J usage is TRBJ2-1; there is no DNA to check the TCRdb D call of TRBD2. The V gene's germline CDR1 is SGHRS and CDR2 YFSETQ. The CDR3 loop spans 17 amino acids. The CDR3 sequence is CASSPGAGGPRYNEQFF. Looking up the rest from reference TRBV5-1 and TRBJ2-1 gives the full variable domain: KAGVTQTPRYLIKTRGQQVTLSCSPISGHRSVSWYQQTPGQGLQFLFEYFSETQRNKGNFPGRFSGRQFSNSRSEMNVSTLELGDSALYLCASSPGAGGPRYNEQFFGPGTRLTVL.

The V call is TRBV20-1, the J call TRBJ1-6; absent DNA, TCRdb's TRBD1 call cannot be checked. The V gene's germline CDR1 is DFQATT and CDR2 SNEGSKA (reference sequence). The CDR3 covers 15 residues. CDR3 sequence reads: CSARRTTGRESPLHF.

J is TRBJ1-5 and V is TRBV5-5. Germline V gene lookup returns CDR1 SGHKS and CDR2 YYEKEE (reference sequence). The CDR3 covers 15 residues. CDR3 residues: CASSLSVVDNQPQHF.

The rearrangement links TRBV14 to TRBJ2-7. CDR3 size: 13 residues. Looked up from germline, CDR1 is SGHDN and CDR2 is FVKESK. The CDR3 protein is CASSLRPHYEQYF. Full variable domain (remainder filled in from reference TRBV14 and TRBJ2-7): EAGVTQFPSHSVIEKGQTVTLRCDPISGHDNLYWYRRVMGKEIKFLLHFVKESKQDESGMPNNRFLAERTGGTYSTLKVQPAELEDSGVYFCASSLRPHYEQYFGPGTRLTVT.

The chain uses TRBV5-1 and TRBJ2-1; the D call from TCRdb, TRBD2, cannot be confirmed without DNA. Germline CDR1 reads SGHRS; CDR2 reads YFSETQ. CDR3 length: 14 residues. CDR3 in amino acids: CASSKLAANNEQFF.

V and J are TRBV12-3 or TRBV12-4 and TRBJ2-2; absent DNA, TCRdb's TRBD1 call cannot be checked. The CDR3 spans 14 residues. The CDR3 sequence: CASSLGTRTGELFF.

The chain recombines TRBV6-5 with TRBJ1-6. CDR1 is MNHEY and CDR2 is SVGAGI in the germline V gene. The CDR3 has 12 amino acids. The CDR3 sequence is CASSYLGSPLHF.

This chain uses TRBV4-1 with TRBJ1-2. The CDR3 sequence is 16 residues long. The germline V gene encodes CDR1 MGHRA and CDR2 YSYEKL. CDR3 protein: CASSSRDGHTSYGYTF.

V is TRBV29-1 and J is TRBJ2-1; there is no DNA to check the TCRdb D call of TRBD1. CDR1 SQVTM and CDR2 ANQGSEA come from the germline V gene. CDR3 length: 14 residues. CDR3 loop: CSVRDRGFDNEQFF.

This rearrangement joins TRBV11-2 to TRBJ2-5; TCRdb's D call of TRBD1 is untestable without DNA. This CDR3 is 15 amino acids long. Per the germline V gene, CDR1 is SGHAT and CDR2 is FQNNGV. The CDR3 region is CASSLVGGKQETQYF.

The rearrangement links TRBV20-1 to TRBJ2-1; TCRdb's D gene call, TRBD2, goes unchecked for lack of DNA. The CDR3 loop spans 18 amino acids. CDR1 is DFQATT, CDR2 SNEGSKA, per germline (reference sequence). The CDR3 sequence: CSARETGTRSFTYNEQFF.

V gene TRBV20-1 combines with J gene TRBJ2-1; the D gene TCRdb calls, TRBD2, cannot be checked with no DNA. This CDR3 region has 14 residues. CDR1 is DFQATT and CDR2 is SNEGSKA in the germline V gene (reference sequence). CDR3 region: CSARSSGNPFEQFF.

V usage is TRBV24-1 and J usage is TRBJ2-1; TCRdb names TRBD2, which stays unverified in the absence of DNA. Germline V CDR1 and CDR2: KGHDR, SFDVKD. The CDR3 is made up of 15 amino acids. The CDR3 sequence: CATSDLTSFFDEQFF.

This chain links TRBV27 with TRBJ2-2; the TRBD1 assignment by TCRdb is unverifiable without DNA. The length of the CDR3 is 14 residues. In germline, CDR1 is MNHEY, CDR2 SMNVEV (reference sequence). This chain's CDR3 is CASRRQGRSGELFF.

The V gene is TRBV21-1, the J gene TRBJ2-1; with no DNA, the TCRdb D assignment of TRBD2 cannot be verified. TRBV21-1 is a listed pseudogene. The CDR3 spans 14 residues. The CDR3 loop reads CASSLGTSGGKQFF.

The J gene is TRBJ2-3, the V gene TRBV5-8; TCRdb outputs TRBD2, but without DNA this stays unchecked. This CDR3 contains 15 residues. CDR1 SGHTS and CDR2 YDEGEE come from the germline V gene. CDR3 sequence: CASSLTGSAADTQYF.

This chain uses TRBV2 with TRBJ2-1. This CDR3 is 14 amino acids long. Germline V gene sequence: CDR1 SNHLY, CDR2 FYNNEI. The CDR3 spells CASSEKPSYNEQFF.

The CDR3 sequence: CSVAAGVAEQYF. The gene calls are TRBV20-1 and TRBJ2-7; TCRdb's D gene call, TRBD2, goes unchecked for lack of DNA. Germline V lookup: CDR1 DFQATT, CDR2 SNEGSKA (reference sequence). The CDR3 length is 12 residues.

The chain uses TRBV5-1 and TRBJ2-2; TCRdb's D call, TRBD1, is unchecked because there is no DNA. Germline V gene lookup returns CDR1 SGHRS and CDR2 YFSETQ. The CDR3 has 15 residues. The CDR3 protein is CASSFDTGADGELFF.

The chain joins TRBV7-8 to TRBJ1-1. Germline V gene data show CDR1 as SGHVS and CDR2 as FQNEAQ. The CDR3 has 12 amino acids. This CDR3 reads CASSPDSGRAFF.

The chain has TRBV12-5 and TRBJ1-2. The germline V gene has CDR1 LGHNT and CDR2 FRNRAP. The CDR3 totals 15 residues. This CDR3 reads CASGPSRRMNYGYTF.

The V call is TRBV2, the J call TRBJ2-2. This CDR3 is 15 amino acids long. The germline V gene encodes CDR1 SNHLY and CDR2 FYNNEI. The CDR3 is CASTAQPSNTGELFF.

The chain employs TRBV12-3 or TRBV12-4 and TRBJ1-2; TCRdb's assignment of TRBD1 cannot be checked, as there is no DNA. This CDR3 contains 14 residues. CDR3 region: CASTPSRGAGGYTF.

The chain recombines TRBV11-2 with TRBJ2-7; the D call of TRBD1 rests on TCRdb alone, since no DNA is present to check it. The length of the CDR3 is 11 residues. Germline V gene lookup returns CDR1 SGHAT and CDR2 FQNNGV. This chain's CDR3 is CASSLGGLQYF.

This sequence joins TRBV12-5 and TRBJ2-1; the D call of TRBD1 rests on TCRdb alone, since no DNA is present to check it. The CDR3 runs 14 residues. Germline V gene data show CDR1 as LGHNT and CDR2 as FRNRAP. The chain's CDR3 is CASGLVSPPPEQFF.